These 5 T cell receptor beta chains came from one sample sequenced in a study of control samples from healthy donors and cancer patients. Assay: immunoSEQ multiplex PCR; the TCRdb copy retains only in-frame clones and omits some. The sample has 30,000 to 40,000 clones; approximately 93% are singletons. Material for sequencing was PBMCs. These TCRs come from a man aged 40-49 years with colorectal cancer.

The CDR3 DNA follows: TGTGCCAGCAGCTCCCTACAGGGAGTCACTGAAGCTTTCTTT. It encodes CASSSLQGVTEAFF. The chain combines TRBV7-9 with TRBJ1-1; a possible D gene is TRBD1 (6 bases). V was trimmed by 4 bases and J by 4 bases, leaving 13 bases between them. The CDR3 is 14 amino acids. Per the germline V gene, CDR1 is SEHNR and CDR2 is FQNEAQ (reference sequence).

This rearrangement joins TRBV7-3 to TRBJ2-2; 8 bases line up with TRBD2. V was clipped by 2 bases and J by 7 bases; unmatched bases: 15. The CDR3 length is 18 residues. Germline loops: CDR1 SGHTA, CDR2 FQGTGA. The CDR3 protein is CASSLFGGGTSFGGELFF. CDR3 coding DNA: TGTGCCAGCAGCTTATTTGGCGGGGGGACTTCCTTCGGCGGGGAGCTGTTTTTT. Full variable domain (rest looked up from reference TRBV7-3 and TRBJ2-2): GAGVSQTPSNKVTEKGKYVELRCDPISGHTALYWYRQSLGQGPEFLIYFQGTGAADDSGLPNDRFFAVRPEGSVSTLKIQRTERGDSAVYLCASSLFGGGTSFGGELFFGEGSRLTVL.

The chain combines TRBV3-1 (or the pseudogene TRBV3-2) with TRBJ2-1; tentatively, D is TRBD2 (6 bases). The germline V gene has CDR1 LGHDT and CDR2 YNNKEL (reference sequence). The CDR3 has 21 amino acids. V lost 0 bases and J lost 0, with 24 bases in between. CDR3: CASSQDYSKMEEGSSYNEQFF. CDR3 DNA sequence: TGTGCCAGCAGCCAAGATTATTCAAAAATGGAGGAGGGGAGCTCCTACAATGAGCAGTTCTTC.

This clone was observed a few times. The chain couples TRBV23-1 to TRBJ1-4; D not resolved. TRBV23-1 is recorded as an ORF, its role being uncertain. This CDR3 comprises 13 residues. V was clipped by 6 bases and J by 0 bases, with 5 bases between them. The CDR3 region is CASRPATNEKLFF. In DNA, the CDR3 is TGCGCCAGCAGGCCCGCAACTAATGAAAAACTGTTTTTT.

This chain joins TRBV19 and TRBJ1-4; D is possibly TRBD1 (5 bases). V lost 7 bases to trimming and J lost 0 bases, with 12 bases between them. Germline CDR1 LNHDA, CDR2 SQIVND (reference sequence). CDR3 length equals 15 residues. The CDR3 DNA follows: TGTGCCAGTACCAGGAGGGGTGCAACTAATGAAAAACTGTTTTTT. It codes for CASTRRGATNEKLFF. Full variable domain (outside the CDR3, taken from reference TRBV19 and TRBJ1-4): DGGITQSPKYLFRKEGQNVTLSCEQNLNHDAMYWYRQDPGQGLRLIYYSQIVNDFQKGDIAEGYSVSREKKESFPLTVTSAQKNPTAFYLCASTRRGATNEKLFFGSGTQLSVL.